A single sample gave rise to the 24 T cell receptor beta chains below, sequenced in a study of CD8 T cells in ankylosing spondylitis. Using its own MiXCR run on the 5' RACE reads, TCRdb lists one record per CDR3 protein. Of about 840,000 distinct CDR3 sequences in the sample, around 11% were seen once. Notes on the study in general: Ankylosing spondylitis blood appeared to be characterized by a TCR beta motif of eight highly homologous variants.

No antigens are known for them. Source material: blood, either unsorted or a sorted T cell fraction (not recorded which). The receptor source for this set is a male donor with ankylosing spondylitis.

The V gene is TRBV7-9, the J gene TRBJ1-2, with 8 positions matching TRBD1. Germline CDR1 and CDR2: SEHNR and FQNEAQ (reference sequence). This CDR3 has 15 residues. Trimming at V came to 5 bases and at J to 4 bases, leaving 9 bases not matched to a gene. The CDR3 loop reads CASSPHSRGPYGYTF. CDR3 in DNA: TGTGCCAGCAGCCCCCACTCCAGGGGGCCCTATGGCTACACCTTC.

The J gene is TRBJ2-2, the V gene TRBV7-9; TRBD2 aligns across 7 bases. This CDR3 spans 16 amino acids. The germline V gene encodes CDR1 SEHNR and CDR2 FQNEAQ (reference sequence). V was pared by 2 bases and J by 0 bases, with 3 bases of the junction left unmatched. This CDR3 is CASSLPSGANTGELFF. Written as DNA, the CDR3 is TGTGCCAGCAGCTTACCTAGCGGAGCGAACACCGGGGAGCTGTTTTTT.

CDR3 residues: CSAASPTAPQETQYF. The CDR3 nucleotides are TGCAGTGCTGCCTCCCCAACGGCCCCACAAGAGACCCAGTACTTC. The chain links TRBV20-1 to TRBJ2-5, with D hard to call. Trimming removed 5 bases from V and 2 bases from J, with 18 bases in between. The CDR3 contains 15 residues. The germline gives CDR1 DFQATT, CDR2 SNEGSKA (reference sequence).

This chain joins TRBV20-1 and TRBJ1-1, with D maybe TRBD1 (5 bases). Deletions cut 5 bases from V and 3 bases from J, with 13 bases between. The CDR3 length is 13 residues. CDR1 and CDR2 from the germline V gene are DFQATT and SNEGSKA (reference sequence). The CDR3 nucleotides read TGCAGTGCTGCGAGGGAGGGGCACACTGAAGCTTTCTTT. Residues: CSAAREGHTEAFF.

In its sample, this clonotype was seen a few times. The chain links TRBV24-1 to TRBJ2-7; TRBD1 matches 8 bases. The CDR3 runs 13 residues. After removal of 4 bases from V and 6 bases from J, the junction contained 4 bases not matched to a gene. Germline V gene lookup returns CDR1 KGHDR and CDR2 SFDVKD. The CDR3: CATSDRGLAEQYF. The DNA for the CDR3 is TGTGCCACCAGTGACAGGGGGCTCGCCGAGCAGTACTTC.

The chain combines TRBV28 with TRBJ2-3; D might be TRBD2 (6 bases). The V gene lost 5 bases and the J gene lost 8 bases, with 20 bases spanning the gap. The length of the CDR3 is 15 residues. Germline CDR1 MDHEN, CDR2 SYDVKM. The CDR3 nucleotides are TGTGCCAGCAGTCGCCCCGGGAGCGGACGGGGTACGCAGTATTTT. Translated, it gives CASSRPGSGRGTQYF. The full variable domain, in which reference TRBV28 and TRBJ2-3 provide the parts outside the CDR3, is DVKVTQSSRYLVKRTGEKVFLECVQDMDHENMFWYRQDPGLGLRLIYFSYDVKMKEKGDIPEGYSVSREKKERFSLILESASTNQTSMYLCASSRPGSGRGTQYFGPGTRLTVL.

The chain uses TRBV15 and TRBJ2-5, with 9 bases identical to TRBD1. The CDR3 consists of 14 residues. Looked up from germline, CDR1 is LNHNV and CDR2 is YYDKDF (reference sequence). The V gene end was trimmed by 3 bases and the J gene end by 5 bases; junction bases not matched to a gene: 4. CDR3 loop: CATSRDRGLETQYF. CDR3 sequence (DNA): TGTGCCACCAGCAGGGACAGGGGTTTGGAGACCCAGTACTTC.

This clonotype has at least ten counts. Its ends do not fully match the called genes, so a read error is possible. V usage is TRBV20-1 and J usage is TRBJ2-1; TRBD1 matches at 8 bases. The CDR3 runs 13 residues. The germline V gene encodes CDR1 DFQATT and CDR2 SNEGSKA (reference sequence). This chain's CDR3 is CSARGDRYNEQFF. The CDR3 DNA reads TGCAGTGCGAGAGGGGACAGGTACAATGAGCAGTTCTTC.

This clonotype has a handful of counts. The chain links TRBV7-9 to TRBJ2-1; possibly TRBD1 for D (6 bases). V lost 4 bases and J 5 bases, leaving 15 bases between the germline ends. CDR3 length: 15 residues. Germline loops: CDR1 SEHNR, CDR2 FQNEAQ (reference sequence). The CDR3 region is CASSYSGGVHNEQFF. The DNA of the CDR3 is TGTGCCAGCAGCTACTCTGGGGGCGTGCACAATGAGCAGTTCTTC.

This clonotype was recorded a few times. This chain links TRBV24-1 with TRBJ2-7; D may correspond to TRBD1 or TRBD2 (5 bases each). Germline V gives CDR1 KGHDR, CDR2 SFDVKD. Trimming took 9 bases from V and 4 from J, leaving 12 bases between them. This CDR3 has 12 amino acids. The CDR3 nucleotides read TGTGCCACCGAGGGACCTTCTTACGAGCAGTACTTC. It is translated as CATEGPSYEQYF.

This chain uses TRBV14 with TRBJ1-2; a possible D gene is TRBD1 (5 bases). The CDR3 extends over 14 amino acids. The V end lost 3 bases, the J end lost 3 bases, and 11 bases lay between the germline ends. CDR1 and CDR2 (germline): SGHDN, FVKESK. The CDR3 bases are TGTGCCAGCAGCCACCTTGGGACGGACTATGGCTACACCTTC. Translating gives CASSHLGTDYGYTF.

This sequence joins TRBV6-2 or TRBV6-3 and TRBJ1-1; 7 bases align to TRBD1. V dropped 5 bases and J dropped 5; count of bases not matched to a gene: 11. There are 15 residues in the CDR3. Per the germline V gene, CDR1 is MNHEY and CDR2 is SVGEGT. CDR3 residues: CASSAPDRVQTEAFF. CDR3 nucleotides: TGTGCCAGCAGTGCACCCGACAGGGTTCAGACTGAAGCTTTCTTT.

This clonotype was seen repeatedly, ten times or more. The rearrangement uses TRBV6-5 and TRBJ2-1; D may match TRBD1 or TRBD2 (5 bases each). The V end was cut by 1 base, the J end by 10 bases, with 17 bases between. Germline V gene lookup returns CDR1 MNHEY and CDR2 SVGAGI. The CDR3 has 15 residues. The CDR3 sequence is CASSYLAGTIIEQFF. The CDR3 nucleotides are TGTGCCAGCAGTTACTTGGCCGGGACCATCATCGAGCAGTTCTTC.

This clonotype was counted once. The chain uses TRBV27 and TRBJ2-7, with D tentatively TRBD1 or TRBD2 (5 bases each). Trimming took 5 bases from V and 7 from J, leaving 21 bases between them. The CDR3 is 15 amino acids. Germline assignment: CDR1 MNHEY and CDR2 SMNVEV (reference sequence). In nucleotides, the CDR3 is TGTGCCAGCAGTGGTACCCCAGGGACGATAGGGGAGCAGTACTTC. It specifies CASSGTPGTIGEQYF.

This clonotype was seen repeatedly, ten times or more. The V call is TRBV7-2, the J call TRBJ2-1; 10 bases match TRBD2. This CDR3 is 17 amino acids long. Unmatched junction bases numbered 8, after V lost 2 bases and J lost 4 bases. The germline gives CDR1 SGHTA, CDR2 FQGNSA. The CDR3 region has the DNA TGTGCCAGCAGCTTATCTTCTAGCGGGGGAAATTACAATGAGCAGTTCTTC. This translates into CASSLSSSGGNYNEQFF. Variable domain in full (rest from reference TRBV7-2 and TRBJ2-1): GAGVSQSPSNKVTEKGKDVELRCDPISGHTALYWYRQSLGQGLEFLIYFQGNSAPDKSGLPSDRFSAERTGGSVSTLTIQRTQQEDSAVYLCASSLSSSGGNYNEQFFGPGTRLTVL.

This clonotype was counted between two and nine times. CDR3 bases: TGTGCCAGCAGCCAAGATTGGACTAGCGGGGCTAGCACAGATACGCAGTATTTT. As protein: CASSQDWTSGASTDTQYF. The chain is built from TRBV3-1 and TRBJ2-3; 12 bases are a match to TRBD2. Looked up from germline, CDR1 is LGHDT and CDR2 is YNNKEL (reference sequence). The CDR3 covers 18 residues. V gave up 0 bases and J gave up 0 bases; unmatched junction bases: 4.

This clonotype has more than one count but fewer than ten. The chain employs TRBV20-1 and TRBJ2-7, with D unclear. The CDR3 is made up of 12 amino acids. Trimming stripped 6 bases from V and 3 bases from J, with 12 bases between. In germline, CDR1 is DFQATT, CDR2 SNEGSKA (reference sequence). CDR3 coding DNA: TGCAGTGCCCTAGAGAACAGCTACGAGCAGTACTTC. This encodes CSALENSYEQYF.

The V and J genes are TRBV5-6 and TRBJ2-1; the D is unclear. The CDR3 is 11 residues long. V lost 4 bases to trimming and J lost 10 bases, with 9 bases between them. Germline V gene lookup returns CDR1 SGHDT and CDR2 YYEEEE. This chain's CDR3 is CASSRAKEQFF. CDR3 DNA: TGTGCCAGCAGCCGGGCTAAGGAGCAGTTCTTC.

In its sample, this clonotype was seen a few times. The chain is built from TRBV5-1 and TRBJ2-7; unclear D gene. Germline CDR1 SGHRS, CDR2 YFSETQ. The CDR3 length is 14 residues. V was trimmed by 7 bases and J by 2 bases, leaving 16 bases between them. The CDR3 spells CASRSGLGTYEQYF. In DNA, the CDR3 is TGCGCCAGCCGATCTGGCCTGGGGACCTACGAGCAGTACTTC.

The sample holds a few counts of this clonotype. The chain carries TRBV5-4 and TRBJ2-4, with 7 bases aligning to TRBD2. CDR1 is SGHNT, CDR2 YYREEE, per germline (reference sequence). The CDR3 loop spans 13 amino acids. J was trimmed by 10 bases and V by 3 bases; bases with no gene match: 7. The CDR3 nucleotides are TGTGCCAGCAGCTCAGGACTAGACGGGATTCAGTACTTC. Protein: CASSSGLDGIQYF.

This clonotype was found a few times. The DNA for the CDR3 is TGTGCCAGCAGGGACCCCGGTGAGCAGTACTTC. Protein: CASRDPGEQYF. V usage is TRBV6-1 and J usage is TRBJ2-7, with D hard to call. This CDR3 is built from 11 residues. The V gene's germline CDR1 is MNHNS and CDR2 SASEGT. V lost 6 bases, J lost 7 bases, and 10 bases lay in between.

This clonotype has a handful of counts. The V call is TRBV20-1, the J call TRBJ2-5, with 8 bases aligning to TRBD1. The J segment lost 5 bases and the V segment lost 0 bases, leaving 5 bases of the junction unmatched. This CDR3 spans 14 amino acids. CDR1 is DFQATT, CDR2 SNEGSKA, per germline (reference sequence). The CDR3 sequence is CSARDHRGDETQYF. CDR3 nucleotides: TGCAGTGCTAGAGACCACAGGGGGGACGAGACCCAGTACTTC.

This clonotype was seen ten or more times. This chain uses TRBV7-2 with TRBJ1-6; tentative D call: TRBD1 (5 bases). The CDR3 has 13 residues. Germline V gene lookup returns CDR1 SGHTA and CDR2 FQGNSA. The ends were cut back, 5 bases at V and 5 bases at J, with 7 bases in the middle. CDR3 DNA: TGTGCCAGCAGCGCCAGGGATAATTCACCCCTCCACTTT. Amino acid sequence: CASSARDNSPLHF.

The chain couples TRBV18 to TRBJ2-5; a possible D gene is TRBD2 (6 bases). The CDR3 is 15 amino acids. Germline V gene sequence: CDR1 KGHSH, CDR2 LQKENI. Trimming took 6 bases from V and 2 from J, leaving 16 bases between them. The CDR3 nucleotides are TGTGCCAGCTCGCAATATGTCGGGACTCAAGAGACCCAGTACTTC. It is translated as CASSQYVGTQETQYF.